This entry lists 28 T cell receptor beta chains sequenced from one sample in a study of T cells in Graves' hyperthyroidism and ophthalmopathy. The investigators amplified TCR beta CDR3 regions from RNA transcripts. When the TCR CDR3 underwent first-round RT-PCR, the HTBI primer set was used. TCRdb ran MiXCR on the multiplex PCR reads and lists one entry per CDR3 protein. The table has hundreds of thousands of distinct CDR3 sequences, roughly 15% seen once. The sequenced sample was blood. These receptors were collected from a woman in her twenties or thirties with Graves' hyperthyroidism.

In this sample, this clonotype turned up a few times. V is TRBV5-1 and J is TRBJ2-7, with TRBD1 matching over 10 bases. Trimming at V came to 4 bases and at J to 3 bases, leaving 4 bases not matched to a gene. Germline CDR1 reads SGHRS; CDR2 reads YFSETQ. This CDR3 comprises 14 residues. The CDR3 region has the DNA TGCGCCAGCAGCGTGGACAGGGGGGACTACGAGCAGTACTTC. It specifies CASSVDRGDYEQYF.

The chain couples TRBV4-3 to TRBJ2-1; D gene ambiguous. Trimming removed 1 base from V and 0 bases from J, with 10 bases in between. Germline V gene sequence: CDR1 LGHNA, CDR2 YSLEER. This CDR3 is 16 amino acids long. DNA of the CDR3: TGCGCCAGCAGCCAAGTATTGCAGGTCTCCTACAATGAGCAGTTCTTC. The encoded protein is CASSQVLQVSYNEQFF.

This clonotype occurred a few times. The genes are TRBV20-1 and TRBJ1-5; possible D gene TRBD1, 6 bases. The germline V gene encodes CDR1 DFQATT and CDR2 SNEGSKA (reference sequence). This CDR3 comprises 16 residues. With 2 bases removed from V and 5 bases from J, the gap between germline ends came to 19 bases. The CDR3 reads CSARTGRWTRYQPQHF. The CDR3 DNA reads TGCAGTGCTAGAACAGGGAGGTGGACCCGTTATCAGCCCCAGCATTTT.

The chain joins TRBV7-2 to TRBJ2-7; TRBD2 matches 11 bases. This CDR3 spans 16 amino acids. The germline V gene encodes CDR1 SGHTA and CDR2 FQGNSA. Trimming cost V 5 bases and J 2 bases; bases outside gene matches: 8. DNA of the CDR3: TGTGCCAGCAGCCTGGAGGGACTAGCGGCCACCTACGAGCAGTACTTC. As protein: CASSLEGLAATYEQYF. The variable domain in full, completed from reference TRBV7-2 and TRBJ2-7, reads GAGVSQSPSNKVTEKGKDVELRCDPISGHTALYWYRQSLGQGLEFLIYFQGNSAPDKSGLPSDRFSAERTGGSVSTLTIQRTQQEDSAVYLCASSLEGLAATYEQYFGPGTRLTVT.

The genes are TRBV5-1 and TRBJ1-6; 9 bases map to TRBD1. Germline CDR1 SGHRS, CDR2 YFSETQ. This CDR3 contains 15 residues. J gave up 7 bases and V 5 bases, and 7 bases lay outside the gene matches. The CDR3 DNA sequence: TGCGCCAGCAGACCCGGGACAGGGAGAAATTCACCCCTCCACTTT. This translates into CASRPGTGRNSPLHF. The whole variable domain, filled in from reference TRBV5-1 and TRBJ1-6, reads KAGVTQTPRYLIKTRGQQVTLSCSPISGHRSVSWYQQTPGQGLQFLFEYFSETQRNKGNFPGRFSGRQFSNSRSEMNVSTLELGDSALYLCASRPGTGRNSPLHFGNGTRLTVT.

The chain is built from TRBV5-1 and TRBJ2-5; the D is unclear. The CDR3 totals 13 residues. Germline lookup yields CDR1 SGHRS and CDR2 YFSETQ. V lost 4 bases and J lost 5, with 12 bases in between. The CDR3 here is CASSPSHGETQYF. In DNA form, the CDR3 reads TGCGCCAGCAGCCCATCTCACGGGGAGACCCAGTACTTC.

This clonotype was seen only a few times. The rearrangement links TRBV19 to TRBJ1-5; TRBD1 is a possible D gene (5 bases). This CDR3 contains 12 residues. V was shortened by 7 bases and J by 3 bases, with 7 bases between the two germline ends. CDR1 and CDR2 from the germline V gene are LNHDA and SQIVND (reference sequence). The CDR3 region has the DNA TGTGCCAGTAACAGGTTCAATCAGCCCCAGCATTTT. Amino acid sequence: CASNRFNQPQHF.

This clonotype was counted only a few times. The rearrangement uses TRBV7-2 and TRBJ2-7; 10 bases agree with TRBD2. V trimming: 1 base; J trimming: 4 bases; junction bases outside the gene matches: 7. This CDR3 has 16 amino acids. The V gene's germline CDR1 is SGHTA and CDR2 FQGNSA. CDR3 DNA: TGTGCCAGCAGCTTAGTGCCAGCGGGGGGGCCTTACGAGCAGTACTTC. Its protein product is CASSLVPAGGPYEQYF.

This clonotype was recorded at least ten times. A read error may produce the germline difference seen at one junction end. The chain employs TRBV20-1 and TRBJ2-7, with TRBD2 matching over 8 bases. This CDR3 has 14 residues. The V gene's germline CDR1 is DFQATT and CDR2 SNEGSKA (reference sequence). CDR3 nucleotides: TGCAGTGCAAGAGGTCGAGCGGGAGTTACCGAGCAGTACTTC. Amino acids: CSARGRAGVTEQYF.

This clonotype was picked up many times. CDR3 residues: CASSLTGHGGYYEQYF. In DNA form, the CDR3 reads TGTGCCAGCAGTTTAACGGGCCACGGCGGATACTACGAGCAGTACTTC. The V call is TRBV28, the J call TRBJ2-7; D remains unclear. The CDR3 sequence is 16 residues long. Trimming stripped 2 bases from V and 3 bases from J, with 17 bases between. Germline CDR1 is MDHEN and CDR2 is SYDVKM.

This CDR3 reads CASSPGRSNYGYTF. Here the CDR3 DNA reads TGTGCCAGCAGCCCGGGGAGATCGAACTATGGCTACACCTTC. This sequence joins TRBV5-6 and TRBJ1-2; D is undetermined. The CDR3 is 14 residues long. CDR1 is SGHDT, CDR2 YYEEEE, per germline. V was trimmed by 4 bases and J by 2 bases, leaving 12 bases between them.

This clonotype was counted ten times or more. The chain has TRBV28 and TRBJ2-7; 11 bases agree with TRBD2. The junction had 12 bases not matched to a gene; V was cut back by 5 bases and J by 3 bases. This CDR3 contains 17 residues. Germline V gene lookup returns CDR1 MDHEN and CDR2 SYDVKM. CDR3 in amino acids: CASSPISGRGLFYEQYF. CDR3 DNA sequence: TGTGCCAGCAGTCCAATTAGCGGGAGGGGACTATTCTACGAGCAGTACTTC.

This chain uses TRBV10-2 with TRBJ1-1, with D possibly matching TRBD1 (6 bases). This CDR3 spans 14 amino acids. V lost 6 bases to trimming and J lost 3 bases, with 14 bases between them. The germline gives CDR1 WSHSY, CDR2 SAAADI. The CDR3 loop is CASREGQIYTEAFF. Written as DNA, the CDR3 is TGCGCCAGCAGGGAGGGACAAATATACACTGAAGCTTTCTTT.

V is TRBV29-1 and J is TRBJ2-3; D gene ambiguous. The CDR3 is made up of 13 amino acids. The germline V gene has CDR1 SQVTM and CDR2 ANQGSEA. Trimming removed 3 bases at V and 2 bases at J, with 9 bases between. The CDR3 is CSVEDLLTDTQYF. CDR3 coding DNA: TGCAGCGTTGAGGACCTTCTCACAGATACGCAGTATTTT.

J is TRBJ1-1 and V is TRBV9; D is unresolved. Germline CDR1 is SGDLS and CDR2 is YYNGEE. Trimming shortened V by 0 bases and J by 2 bases, and 8 bases separated the two germline ends. The CDR3 consists of 14 residues. The CDR3 DNA is TGTGCCAGCAGCGTAGACGTTGTTAACACTGAAGCTTTCTTT. This sequence encodes CASSVDVVNTEAFF.

The chain employs TRBV4-1 and TRBJ2-7, with 13 bases lining up with TRBD2. Germline trimming cut 2 bases from V and 5 bases from J; bases unmatched to any gene: 3. The germline CDR1 and CDR2 sequences are MGHRA and YSYEKL. The CDR3 has 15 amino acids. This CDR3 is CASSQPGLAGDEQYF. CDR3 bases: TGCGCCAGCAGCCAACCAGGACTAGCGGGAGACGAGCAGTACTTC.

This clonotype was observed a few times. The chain uses TRBV6-1 and TRBJ2-1; TRBD2 might be the D (6 bases). This CDR3 has 14 residues. Deletions cut 2 bases from V and 6 bases from J, with 11 bases between. Germline V gives CDR1 MNHNS, CDR2 SASEGT. The CDR3 spells CASSETGTRNEQFF. The CDR3 DNA sequence: TGTGCCAGCAGTGAAACTGGGACTCGCAATGAGCAGTTCTTC.

Regarding this clonotype: It may be a read error: a sequence one base away is much more abundant. This chain connects TRBV29-1 to TRBJ1-1, with 8 bases aligning to TRBD1. V dropped 4 bases and J dropped 9; count of bases not matched to a gene: 4. This CDR3 comprises 11 residues. CDR1 is SQVTM, CDR2 ANQGSEA, per germline. In nucleotides, the CDR3 is TGCAGCGTTGGGACAGGGCTTAAAGCTTTCTTT. It specifies CSVGTGLKAFF.

This clonotype has at least ten counts. The V gene is TRBV27, the J gene TRBJ2-1; D may be TRBD1 or TRBD2 (5 bases each). CDR3 size: 14 residues. CDR1 is MNHEY, CDR2 SMNVEV, per germline (reference sequence). V lost 3 bases and J 2 bases, leaving 8 bases between the germline ends. The CDR3 DNA reads TGTGCCAGCAGTTTCTCGGGGCCCTACAATGAGCAGTTCTTC. Its protein product is CASSFSGPYNEQFF.

This clonotype appeared a few times. V and J are TRBV7-2 and TRBJ1-6; D is unresolved. The CDR3 totals 12 residues. Germline assignment: CDR1 SGHTA and CDR2 FQGNSA. With 3 bases removed from V and 6 bases from J, the gap between germline ends came to 3 bases. In nucleotides, the CDR3 is TGTGCCAGCAGCTTTGCTAATTCACCCCTCCACTTT. It is translated as CASSFANSPLHF. The full variable domain, completed using reference TRBV7-2 and TRBJ1-6, is GAGVSQSPSNKVTEKGKDVELRCDPISGHTALYWYRQSLGQGLEFLIYFQGNSAPDKSGLPSDRFSAERTGGSVSTLTIQRTQQEDSAVYLCASSFANSPLHFGNGTRLTVT.

This clonotype was counted at least ten times. The V call is TRBV28, the J call TRBJ2-7, with a possible D match to TRBD1 (5 bases). This CDR3 is built from 14 residues. CDR1 MDHEN and CDR2 SYDVKM come from the germline V gene. Trimming stripped 3 bases from V and 3 bases from J, with 12 bases between. CDR3 amino acids: CASSLIDRNYEQYF. The CDR3 nucleotides read TGTGCCAGCAGTTTGATCGACAGAAACTACGAGCAGTACTTC.

The CDR3: CASSLSGGGGYYGYTF. The CDR3 DNA follows: TGTGCCAGCAGTTTATCAGGAGGGGGCGGGTACTATGGCTACACCTTC. The chain recombines TRBV27 with TRBJ1-2, with TRBD1 matching 7 bases. V trimming: 0 bases; J trimming: 3 bases; junction bases outside the gene matches: 7. This CDR3 spans 16 amino acids. Germline assignment: CDR1 MNHEY and CDR2 SMNVEV (reference sequence).

This clonotype was detected only a few times. The gene calls are TRBV28 and TRBJ1-1, with D possibly being TRBD1 (6 bases). Trimming pared 7 bases from V and 4 bases from J, leaving 13 bases between. Germline loops: CDR1 MDHEN, CDR2 SYDVKM. This CDR3 is built from 13 residues. DNA for the CDR3: TGTGCCAGCACCCTAGGGGGGAGCACTGAAGCTTTCTTT. This translates into CASTLGGSTEAFF.

This clonotype occurred many times. The chain carries TRBV29-1 and TRBJ2-1; 10 bases line up with TRBD1. The CDR3 spans 16 residues. V lost 3 bases to trimming and J lost 4 bases; unmatched junction nucleotides: 9. Germline CDR1 is SQVTM and CDR2 is ANQGSEA. The CDR3 region is CSVESGQGVTYNEQFF. For the CDR3, the DNA is TGCAGCGTTGAGTCCGGACAGGGGGTAACTTACAATGAGCAGTTCTTC.

This clonotype was seen a handful of times. The V call is TRBV5-6, the J call TRBJ2-4; 11 positions agree with TRBD2. The CDR3 is made up of 14 amino acids. Germline CDR1 reads SGHDT; CDR2 reads YYEEEE. Losses at the gene ends were 3 bases for V and 6 bases for J; bases not matched to a gene: 2. The CDR3 reads CASSSGLAGNIQYF. The CDR3 nucleotides are TGTGCCAGCAGCTCCGGACTAGCGGGAAACATTCAGTACTTC.

There are many counts of this clonotype. V usage is TRBV20-1 and J usage is TRBJ1-1; 9 bases agree with TRBD1. The germline CDR1 and CDR2 sequences are DFQATT and SNEGSKA (reference sequence). J gave up 0 bases and V 0 bases, and 2 bases lay outside the gene matches. This CDR3 region has 15 residues. Written as DNA, the CDR3 is TGCAGTGCTAGAGAAACAGGGGGCCTGAACACTGAAGCTTTCTTT. Amino acid sequence: CSARETGGLNTEAFF.

This clonotype occurred many times. The chain carries TRBV28 and TRBJ2-3, with 8 bases fitting TRBD1. The germline gives CDR1 MDHEN, CDR2 SYDVKM. This CDR3 contains 17 residues. The trim removed 4 bases at V and 4 bases at J, leaving 13 bases unmatched. The DNA for the CDR3 is TGTGCCAGCAGTTCTCCGTGGACAGGGAGAGAGGCAGATACGCAGTATTTT. Translating gives CASSSPWTGREADTQYF.

This clonotype was seen at least ten times. The chain recombines TRBV27 with TRBJ1-2; D is uncertain. In germline, CDR1 is MNHEY, CDR2 SMNVEV (reference sequence). There are 13 residues in the CDR3. The ends were cut back, 8 bases at V and 1 base at J, with 11 bases in the middle. The CDR3 coding sequence is TGTGCCAGCGGGCGGAGCGATAACTATGGCTACACCTTC. Amino acids: CASGRSDNYGYTF.